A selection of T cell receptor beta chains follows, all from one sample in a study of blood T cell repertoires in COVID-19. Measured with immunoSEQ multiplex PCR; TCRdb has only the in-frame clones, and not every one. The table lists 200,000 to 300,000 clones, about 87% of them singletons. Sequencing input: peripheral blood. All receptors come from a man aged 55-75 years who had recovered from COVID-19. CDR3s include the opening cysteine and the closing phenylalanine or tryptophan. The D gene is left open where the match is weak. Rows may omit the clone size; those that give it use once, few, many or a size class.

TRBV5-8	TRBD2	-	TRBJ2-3	CASTTGTSGVSDTQYF	TGTGCCAGCACCACCGGGACTAGCGGTGTGTCAGATACGCAGTATTTT
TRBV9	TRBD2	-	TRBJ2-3	CASSVAPPLAGGFSGTDTQYF	TGTGCCAGCAGCGTAGCCCCTCCACTAGCGGGGGGATTCTCCGGCACAGATACGCAGTATTTT
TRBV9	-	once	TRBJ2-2	CASSVDPDTGELFF	TGTGCCAGCAGCGTAGACCCGGACACCGGGGAGCTGTTTTTT
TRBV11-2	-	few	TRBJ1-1	CASAMGAGTTEAFF	TGTGCCAGCGCCATGGGGGCAGGGACGACTGAAGCTTTCTTT
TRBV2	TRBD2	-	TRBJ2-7	CASSEALLAGRYEQYF	TGTGCCAGCAGTGAAGCTTTACTAGCGGGGAGGTACGAGCAGTACTTC
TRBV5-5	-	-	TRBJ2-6	CASSFTGTGANVLTF	TGTGCCAGCAGTTTTACAGGGACTGGGGCCAACGTCCTGACTTTC
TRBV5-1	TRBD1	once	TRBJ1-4	CASSPGGSEEKLFF	TGCGCCAGCAGCCCAGGGGGCAGCGAGGAAAAACTGTTTTTT
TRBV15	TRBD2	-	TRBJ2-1	CATSKPSGSYNEQFF	TGTGCCACCAGCAAACCTAGCGGCTCCTACAATGAGCAGTTCTTC
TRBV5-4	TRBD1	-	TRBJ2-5	CASSRLDRAQETQYF	TGTGCCAGCAGCCGATTGGACAGGGCCCAAGAGACCCAGTACTTC
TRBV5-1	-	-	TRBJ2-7	CASSLVVSPYEQYF	TGCGCCAGCAGCTTGGTAGTCTCCCCCTACGAGCAGTACTTC
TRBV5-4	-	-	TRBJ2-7	CASSLGGSGLYYEQYF	TGTGCCAGCAGCTTGGGGGGTTCGGGGTTGTACTACGAGCAGTACTTC
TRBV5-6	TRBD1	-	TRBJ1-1	CASSVGTVMNTEAFF	TGTGCCAGCAGCGTGGGGACAGTAATGAACACTGAAGCTTTCTTT
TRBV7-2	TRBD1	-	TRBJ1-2	CASSARDRGVLGYGYTF	TGTGCCAGCAGCGCCCGGGACAGGGGAGTATTAGGGTATGGCTACACCTTC
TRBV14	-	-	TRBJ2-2	CASSRSYTGELFF	TGTGCCAGCAGCCGAAGCTACACCGGGGAGCTGTTTTTT
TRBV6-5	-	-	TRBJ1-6	CASMPQGFSNSPLHF	TGTGCCAGCATGCCACAGGGCTTTTCTAATTCACCCCTCCACTTT
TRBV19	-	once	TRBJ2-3	CASSIATMTLVADTQYF	TGTGCCAGTAGTATAGCCACGATGACTTTGGTTGCAGATACGCAGTATTTT
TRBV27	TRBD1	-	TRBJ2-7	CASSRGTPSYEQYF	TGTGCCAGCAGCAGGGGGACACCCTCCTACGAGCAGTACTTC
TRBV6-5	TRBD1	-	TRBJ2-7	CASRGTGLREQYF	TGTGCCAGCAGAGGGACAGGGTTGAGGGAGCAGTACTTC
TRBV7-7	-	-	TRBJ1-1	CASSLQWNTEAFF	TGTGCTAGCAGCTTACAATGGAACACTGAAGCTTTCTTT
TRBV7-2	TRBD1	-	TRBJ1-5	CASSAQTQGANQPQHF	TGTGCCAGCAGCGCTCAGACCCAGGGGGCCAATCAGCCCCAGCATTTT
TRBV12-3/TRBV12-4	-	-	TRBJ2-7	CASSLGAVREQYF	TGTGCCAGCAGTTTAGGGGCCGTCCGCGAGCAGTACTTC
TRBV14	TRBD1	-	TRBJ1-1	CASSRGTGENTEAFF	TGTGCCAGCAGCCGAGGGACAGGGGAGAACACTGAAGCTTTCTTT
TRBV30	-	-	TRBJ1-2	CACRGRSLNGYTF	TGTGCCTGCCGGGGTAGGTCTTTAAATGGCTACACCTTC
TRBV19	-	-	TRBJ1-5	CASTDTGGFNQPQHF	TGTGCCAGTACCGATACGGGAGGTTTCAATCAGCCCCAGCATTTT
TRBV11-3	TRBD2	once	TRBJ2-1	CASSLSSAGGVYDEQFF	TGTGCCAGCAGCTTATCATCAGCGGGGGGGGTCTACGATGAGCAGTTCTTC
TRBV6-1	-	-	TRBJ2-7	CASSEQGGVSYEQYF	TGTGCCAGCAGTGAACAAGGCGGCGTCTCCTACGAGCAGTACTTC
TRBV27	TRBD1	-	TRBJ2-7	CASTRQGAREQYF	TGTGCCAGCACTCGACAGGGGGCGCGCGAGCAGTACTTC
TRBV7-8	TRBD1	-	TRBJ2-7	CASSSLGQERSYEQYF	TGTGCCAGCAGCTCACTAGGACAGGAGAGGTCCTACGAGCAGTACTTC
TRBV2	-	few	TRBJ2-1	CASSEYGITYNEQFF	TGTGCCAGCAGTGAATACGGGATAACCTACAATGAGCAGTTCTTC
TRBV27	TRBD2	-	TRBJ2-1	CASSRGDLNNEQFF	TGTGCCAGCTCACGGGGGGACCTAAACAATGAGCAGTTCTTC
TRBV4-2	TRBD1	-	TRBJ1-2	CASSPKQGQNSYGYTF	TGTGCCAGCAGCCCGAAGCAGGGACAGAACAGCTATGGCTACACCTTC
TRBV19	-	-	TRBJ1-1	CASSPLADGTEAFF	TGTGCCAGTAGTCCCCTAGCGGATGGCACTGAAGCTTTCTTT
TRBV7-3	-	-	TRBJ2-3	CASSSSGGLADTQYF	TGTGCCAGCAGCTCCTCAGGGGGACTCGCAGATACGCAGTATTTT
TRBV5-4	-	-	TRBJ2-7	CASSLVAGQHEQYF	TGTGCCAGCAGCTTGGTCGCCGGACAACACGAGCAGTACTTC
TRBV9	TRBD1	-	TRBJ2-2	CASSASLGRGLNTGELFF	TGTGCCAGCAGCGCGTCCCTCGGCAGGGGGCTGAACACCGGGGAGCTGTTTTTT
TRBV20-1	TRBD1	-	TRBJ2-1	CSASLAQGAGNEQFF	TGCAGTGCTAGTTTGGCCCAGGGGGCTGGCAATGAGCAGTTCTTC
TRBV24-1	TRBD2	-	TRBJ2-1	CATSDRTSRNFNEQFF	TGTGCCACCAGTGATCGGACTAGCCGGAATTTCAATGAGCAGTTCTTC
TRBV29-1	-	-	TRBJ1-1	CSVAGTEAFF	TGCAGCGTTGCGGGCACTGAAGCTTTCTTT
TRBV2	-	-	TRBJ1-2	CASPRRGVMGGVDYGYTF	TGTGCCAGCCCTAGGAGGGGAGTGATGGGGGGAGTGGACTATGGCTACACCTTC
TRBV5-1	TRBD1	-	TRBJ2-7	CASSMTGTEVHEQYF	TGCGCCAGCAGCATGACAGGGACGGAGGTCCACGAGCAGTACTTC
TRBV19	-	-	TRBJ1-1	CASSTLNTEAFF	TGTGCCAGTAGTACCTTGAACACTGAAGCTTTCTTT
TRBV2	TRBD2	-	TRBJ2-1	CASKVGGNEQFF	TGTGCCAGCAAGGTGGGAGGGAATGAGCAGTTCTTC